One and the same sample provided the 20 T cell receptor beta chains below, sequenced in a study of blood T cell repertoires in COVID-19 (dated by TCRdb to between 2020 and 2021). The receptor library was made with the immunoSEQ multiplex PCR assay. TCRdb carries this immuneACCESS record with in-frame sequences only. Its versions omit some clonotypes, under half of them owing to an unresolved V gene in the studies checked, with the rest unexplained. The sample table contains 35,000 to 40,000 clones; only one count was recorded for around 87% of them. 25% of the sample rests with the top ten. Sequencing input: peripheral blood. The receptors come from a man aged 55 to 70 with active or convalescent COVID-19.

This rearrangement joins TRBV5-5 to TRBJ2-3; tentative D call: TRBD2 (5 bases). Germline CDR1 SGHKS, CDR2 YYEKEE (reference sequence). This CDR3 comprises 15 residues. Trimming took off 4 bases at V and 6 bases at J, with 18 bases between the two ends. CDR3 in amino acids: CASSPTSGYRDTQYF. DNA of the CDR3: TGTGCCAGCAGCCCTACTAGTGGGTATAGGGATACGCAGTATTTT. The full variable domain, with the rest looked up from reference TRBV5-5 and TRBJ2-3, is DAGVTQSPTHLIKTRGQQVTLRCSPISGHKSVSWYQQVLGQGPQFIFQYYEKEERGRGNFPDRFSARQFPNYSSELNVNALLLGDSALYLCASSPTSGYRDTQYFGPGTRLTVL.

The CDR3 bases are TGTGCCAGCAGTTACCTCCGGACTAGCGGCTCCTACGAGCAGTACTTC. Protein sequence: CASSYLRTSGSYEQYF. The chain employs TRBV6-5 and TRBJ2-7; 10 bases align to TRBD2. V was pared by 2 bases and J by 0 bases, with 4 bases of the junction left unmatched. The CDR3 has 16 residues. Germline V lookup: CDR1 MNHEY, CDR2 SVGAGI.

This clone has just one count. This rearrangement joins TRBV7-9 to TRBJ2-3, with 7 bases fitting TRBD2. CDR1 and CDR2 from the germline V gene are SEHNR and FQNEAQ (reference sequence). J lost 2 bases, V lost 1 base, and 3 bases had no gene match. This CDR3 spans 15 amino acids. CDR3: CASSLGGRATDTQYF. The CDR3 DNA reads as TGTGCCAGCAGCTTAGGTGGGAGGGCCACAGATACGCAGTATTTT.

The chain links TRBV7-8 to TRBJ1-3; no firm D call. The CDR3 runs 13 residues. Germline CDR1 reads SGHVS; CDR2 reads FQNEAQ. With 0 bases removed from V and 4 bases from J, the gap between germline ends came to 4 bases. CDR3 sequence: CASSLALGNTIYF. The CDR3 DNA reads as TGTGCCAGCAGCTTAGCGCTAGGAAACACCATATATTTT. The full variable domain, with the rest looked up from reference TRBV7-8 and TRBJ1-3, is GAGVSQSPRYKVAKRGQDVALRCDPISGHVSLFWYQQALGQGPEFLTYFQNEAQLDKSGLPSDRFFAERPEGSVSTLKIQRTQQEDSAVYLCASSLALGNTIYFGEGSWLTVV.

The chain links TRBV2 to TRBJ1-3, with unresolved D. Trimming shortened V by 7 bases and J by 2 bases, and 12 bases separated the two germline ends. CDR1 is SNHLY, CDR2 FYNNEI, per germline. This CDR3 region has 14 residues. CDR3 protein: CASKAGNAGNTIYF. DNA for the CDR3: TGTGCCAGCAAGGCAGGCAACGCTGGAAACACCATATATTTT. Filled out from reference TRBV2 and TRBJ1-3, the complete variable domain reads EPEVTQTPSHQVTQMGQEVILRCVPISNHLYFYWYRQILGQKVEFLVSFYNNEISEKSEIFDDQFSVERPDGSNFTLKIRSTKLEDSAMYFCASKAGNAGNTIYFGEGSWLTVV.

This rearrangement joins TRBV7-2 to TRBJ2-7; TRBD2 aligns across 8 bases. The CDR3 has 15 amino acids. Trimming took 6 bases from V and 4 from J; bases not matched to a gene: 11. The germline V gene encodes CDR1 SGHTA and CDR2 FQGNSA. CDR3 region: CASSFSSGTSYEQYF. CDR3 DNA sequence: TGTGCCAGCAGTTTTTCCTCCGGGACTAGTTACGAGCAGTACTTC.

The V and J genes are TRBV19 and TRBJ1-3, with 9 bases aligning to TRBD1. V lost 5 bases to trimming and J lost 3 bases; unmatched junction nucleotides: 8. This CDR3 comprises 16 residues. The germline CDR1 and CDR2 sequences are LNHDA and SQIVND (reference sequence). CDR3 nucleotide sequence: TGTGCCAGTAGTCCGAACGGACAGGGGTATGGAAACACCATATATTTT. Protein: CASSPNGQGYGNTIYF. Filled out from reference TRBV19 and TRBJ1-3, the complete variable domain reads DGGITQSPKYLFRKEGQNVTLSCEQNLNHDAMYWYRQDPGQGLRLIYYSQIVNDFQKGDIAEGYSVSREKKESFPLTVTSAQKNPTAFYLCASSPNGQGYGNTIYFGEGSWLTVV.

The chain recombines TRBV27 with TRBJ1-2; maybe TRBD1 (6 bases). The germline gives CDR1 MNHEY, CDR2 SMNVEV (reference sequence). CDR3 length: 13 residues. Trimming removed 3 bases at V and 6 bases at J, with 11 bases between. For the CDR3, the DNA is TGTGCCAGCAGTTTGCTGACAGGCAATGGCTACACCTTC. Translated, it gives CASSLLTGNGYTF.

V is TRBV10-2 and J is TRBJ2-3; TRBD2 aligns across 10 bases. CDR1 WSHSY and CDR2 SAAADI come from the germline V gene. The CDR3 totals 14 residues. Trimming removed 8 bases from V and 3 bases from J; junction bases left unmatched: 5. DNA of the CDR3: TGCGCCAGCTCTAGCGGGAGTTTGACAGATACGCAGTATTTT. It encodes CASSSGSLTDTQYF.

The rearrangement links TRBV6-5 to TRBJ2-7, with a possible D match to TRBD1 (5 bases). This CDR3 has 15 residues. Deletions cut 6 bases from V and 1 base from J, with 16 bases between. Germline V gene sequence: CDR1 MNHEY, CDR2 SVGAGI. The CDR3 sequence: CASRGSGKASYEQYF. CDR3 nucleotide sequence: TGTGCCAGCAGGGGATCAGGGAAGGCATCCTACGAGCAGTACTTC.

In its sample, this clone was seen once. DNA of the CDR3: TGCGCCAGCAGCAAGGGTATGGGCGGAGGCTCCTACAATGAGCAGTTCTTC. Amino acid sequence: CASSKGMGGGSYNEQFF. The chain employs TRBV5-1 and TRBJ2-1; a weak D match, TRBD2 (5 bases). The CDR3 is 17 residues long. The germline gives CDR1 SGHRS, CDR2 YFSETQ. Trimming cost V 4 bases and J 0 bases, with 17 bases left between them.

The rearrangement links TRBV3-1 (or the pseudogene TRBV3-2) to TRBJ2-1; TRBD2 is a possible D gene (5 bases). This CDR3 region has 14 residues. The V end lost 6 bases, the J end lost 4 bases, and 13 bases lay between the germline ends. Germline loops: CDR1 LGHDT, CDR2 YNNKEL (reference sequence). This CDR3 is CASRLSGYYNEQFF. The CDR3 DNA is TGTGCCAGCAGGTTAAGCGGCTATTACAATGAGCAGTTCTTC.

This chain connects TRBV28 to TRBJ2-2; TRBD1 matches at 8 bases. Trimming cost V 2 bases and J 5 bases; bases outside gene matches: 10. This CDR3 region has 17 residues. CDR1 and CDR2 (germline): MDHEN, SYDVKM. The CDR3 DNA is TGTGCCAGCAGTTTACGCGTGACAGGGGCGGGAACCGGGGAGCTGTTTTTT. Amino acids: CASSLRVTGAGTGELFF. Combining the CDR3 with reference TRBV28 and TRBJ2-2 gives the whole variable domain DVKVTQSSRYLVKRTGEKVFLECVQDMDHENMFWYRQDPGLGLRLIYFSYDVKMKEKGDIPEGYSVSREKKERFSLILESASTNQTSMYLCASSLRVTGAGTGELFFGEGSRLTVL.

The gene calls are TRBV6-5 and TRBJ1-2, with TRBD1 matching over 8 bases. The V and J ends lost 6 bases and 0 bases, in that order; junction bases with no gene match: 3. This CDR3 comprises 14 residues. Germline V gene sequence: CDR1 MNHEY, CDR2 SVGAGI. The CDR3: CASRGTGTNYGYTF. Written as DNA, the CDR3 is TGTGCCAGCAGGGGGACAGGCACTAACTATGGCTACACCTTC.

The J gene is TRBJ2-2, the V gene TRBV6-2 or TRBV6-3; D might be TRBD2 (6 bases). Trimming took off 6 bases at V and 0 bases at J, with 14 bases between the two ends. Germline V gene data show CDR1 as MNHEY and CDR2 as SVGEGT. The CDR3 extends over 16 amino acids. CDR3 nucleotide sequence: TGTGCCAGCAGCCAGACCGGGGGATCGAACACCGGGGAGCTGTTTTTT. This sequence encodes CASSQTGGSNTGELFF.

V gene TRBV19 combines with J gene TRBJ1-1; D possibly corresponds to TRBD1 (6 bases). Germline CDR1 is LNHDA and CDR2 is SQIVND (reference sequence). V dropped 6 bases and J dropped 7 bases, with 15 bases sitting between them. The CDR3 length is 13 residues. DNA for the CDR3: TGTGCCAGTAGATTGGTTCCAGGGGATGAAGCTTTCTTT. The encoded protein is CASRLVPGDEAFF.

The rearrangement uses TRBV7-3 and TRBJ2-1; 7 bases align to TRBD1. The CDR3 spans 13 residues. J gave up 10 bases and V 6 bases, and 9 bases lay outside the gene matches. Germline V lookup: CDR1 SGHTA, CDR2 FQGTGA. DNA of the CDR3: TGTGCCAGCAGTACCCGGGACAGCGAAGAGCAGTTCTTC. It specifies CASSTRDSEEQFF.

The V call is TRBV7-8, the J call TRBJ2-2, with 8 bases that match TRBD1. Germline trimming cut 1 base from V and 5 bases from J; bases unmatched to any gene: 6. The germline V gene has CDR1 SGHVS and CDR2 FQNEAQ. The CDR3 is made up of 16 amino acids. Here the CDR3 DNA reads TGTGCCAGCAGCTTAGTCACAGGGGGAAGAACCGGGGAGCTGTTTTTT. Protein product: CASSLVTGGRTGELFF.

This clone was seen only a few times. The chain's CDR3 is CASSHGLGAKNTGELFF. CDR3 in DNA: TGCGCCAGCAGCCATGGACTAGGCGCTAAGAACACCGGGGAGCTGTTTTTT. The V gene is TRBV4-1, the J gene TRBJ2-2, with TRBD2 identical over 7 bases. The germline CDR1 and CDR2 sequences are MGHRA and YSYEKL. This CDR3 is built from 17 residues. V gave up 3 bases and J gave up 1 base; unmatched junction bases: 8.

The chain links TRBV27 to TRBJ2-7; 7 positions agree with TRBD1. Germline assignment: CDR1 MNHEY and CDR2 SMNVEV (reference sequence). This CDR3 region has 13 residues. V lost 0 bases to trimming and J lost 4 bases; unmatched junction nucleotides: 0. The CDR3 DNA sequence: TGTGCCAGCAGTTTATCGACAGGGTACGAGCAGTACTTC. This translates into CASSLSTGYEQYF.